These T cell receptor beta chains were read from a single sample in a study of blood T cell repertoires in COVID-19. Repertoires were generated with immunoSEQ multiplex PCR, while TCRdb's copy carries only in-frame clones and drops some. The sample lists 250,000 to 300,000 clones; roughly nine tenths were seen once. Sequencing was carried out using PBMCs or T cells enriched from blood (not recorded which). The source of these receptors is a human donor in a cohort exposed to, infected with or recovered from COVID-19 (not recorded which). The donor label of this sample is uncertain. The CDR3 runs from the conserved cysteine through the conserved F or W. The D gene is left open where the match is weak. Size values are once, few and many counts, or a class for expanded clones, and some rows have none.

D: NA; J: TRBJ1-6; size: NA; V: TRBV7-6; DNA: TGTGCCAGCAGCCTGGACACCCAGACACCCCTCCACTTT; CDR3: CASSLDTQTPLHF
D: TRBD1; J: TRBJ1-1; size: few; V: TRBV7-9; DNA: TGTGCCAGCAGCTCAAGGGACAGGAACACTGAAGCTTTCTTT; CDR3: CASSSRDRNTEAFF
D: TRBD1; J: TRBJ1-5; size: once; V: TRBV6-2/TRBV6-3; DNA: TGTGCCAGCAGTCCCCGGGACAGGGGACGGCAGCCCCAGCATTTT; CDR3: CASSPRDRGRQPQHF
D: TRBD1; J: TRBJ2-7; size: once; V: TRBV9; DNA: TGTGCCAGCAGCGCCAGACCTACCGGGACAGGGGGCACCGAGCAGTACTTC; CDR3: CASSARPTGTGGTEQYF
D: NA; J: TRBJ1-1; size: few; V: TRBV2; DNA: TGTGCCAGCAGTGTTATAAAAAGGGAGTACACTGAAGCTTTCTTT; CDR3: CASSVIKREYTEAFF
D: TRBD1; J: TRBJ1-1; size: NA; V: TRBV18; DNA: TGTGCCAGCTCACTACTACAGGGGGAGAACACTGAAGCTTTCTTT; CDR3: CASSLLQGENTEAFF
D: TRBD1; J: TRBJ1-2; size: NA; V: TRBV29-1; DNA: TGCAGCGTTGAGGGACAGGGAGGGTATGGCTACACCTTC; CDR3: CSVEGQGGYGYTF
D: TRBD1; J: TRBJ1-5; size: NA; V: TRBV24-1; DNA: TGTGCCACCAGTGTGGCTATCAGGGGGGACCAGCCCCAGCATTTT; CDR3: CATSVAIRGDQPQHF
D: TRBD2; J: TRBJ2-3; size: NA; V: TRBV4-1; DNA: TGCGCCAGCAGCCCGAGCGTGGTAGCGGGGCTCACAGATACGCAGTATTTT; CDR3: CASSPSVVAGLTDTQYF
D: NA; J: TRBJ1-1; size: NA; V: TRBV18; DNA: TGTGCCAGCTCACCCCGGGAAGGGAACACTGAAGCTTTCTTT; CDR3: CASSPREGNTEAFF
D: TRBD2; J: TRBJ2-5; size: NA; V: TRBV7-2; DNA: TGTGCCAGCAGCTTAGTAGCGGGGGAGGGGGAGACCCAGTACTTC; CDR3: CASSLVAGEGETQYF
D: NA; J: TRBJ2-7; size: NA; V: TRBV5-4; DNA: TGTGCCAGCAGCTTGGACACCTCCTACGAGCAGTACTTC; CDR3: CASSLDTSYEQYF
D: NA; J: TRBJ1-1; size: NA; V: TRBV30; DNA: TGTGCCTGGAGTGGTCAGGCGATTGAAGCTTTCTTT; CDR3: CAWSGQAIEAFF
D: NA; J: TRBJ1-2; size: NA; V: TRBV19; DNA: TGTGCCAGTAGTATTACAGGGAATGGCTACACCTTC; CDR3: CASSITGNGYTF
D: NA; J: TRBJ1-5; size: once; V: TRBV6-4; DNA: TGTGCCAGCAGCCGGGAATATAGCAATCAGCCCCAGCATTTT; CDR3: CASSREYSNQPQHF
D: TRBD2; J: TRBJ2-3; size: NA; V: TRBV3-1/TRBV3-2; DNA: TGTGCCAGCAGCCTGGGACTAGTTAGCACAGATACGCAGTATTTT; CDR3: CASSLGLVSTDTQYF
D: NA; J: TRBJ1-4; size: NA; V: TRBV19; DNA: TGTGCCAGTAGTATATTCAGTGCAACTAATGAAAAACTGTTTTTT; CDR3: CASSIFSATNEKLFF
D: NA; J: TRBJ2-1; size: NA; V: TRBV5-4; DNA: TGTGCCAGCAGCTCTAGATTGCTACGGCTCTCCTACAATGAGCAGTTCTTC; CDR3: CASSSRLLRLSYNEQFF
D: NA; J: TRBJ1-5; size: NA; V: TRBV6-2/TRBV6-3; DNA: TGTGCCAGCAGTTACCCGTTGACAGATCAGCCCCAGCATTTT; CDR3: CASSYPLTDQPQHF
D: NA; J: TRBJ1-6; size: NA; V: TRBV12-5; DNA: TGTGCTAGTGGTTTGATACAGGCCATATTAGATAATTCACCCCTCCACTTT; CDR3: CASGLIQAILDNSPLHF
D: NA; J: TRBJ2-3; size: NA; V: TRBV9; DNA: TGTGCCAGCAGCGTAGGGGGCGGTGGAGGGGATACGCAGTATTTT; CDR3: CASSVGGGGGDTQYF
D: TRBD1; J: TRBJ1-5; size: NA; V: TRBV3-1/TRBV3-2; DNA: TGTGCCAGCAGCCAATCCGACAGGGGGCTAATCAATCAGCCCCAGCATTTT; CDR3: CASSQSDRGLINQPQHF
D: NA; J: TRBJ1-2; size: NA; V: TRBV29-1; DNA: TGCAGCGTTGAGAGTGAGTCCGGGACTTGGGGCTACACCTTC; CDR3: CSVESESGTWGYTF
D: TRBD1; J: TRBJ1-3; size: once; V: TRBV10-3; DNA: TGTGCCATCAGCGAAGCAGGGGGTTCTGGAAACACCATATATTTT; CDR3: CAISEAGGSGNTIYF
D: NA; J: TRBJ2-1; size: NA; V: TRBV3-1/TRBV3-2; DNA: TGTGCCAGCAGCCCCGTGAGCTCCTACAATGAGCAGTTCTTC; CDR3: CASSPVSSYNEQFF
D: TRBD1; J: TRBJ1-1; size: few; V: TRBV11-1; DNA: TGTGCCAGCAGCTCCAGGGGGCGGAACACTGAAGCTTTCTTT; CDR3: CASSSRGRNTEAFF
D: TRBD1; J: TRBJ1-1; size: NA; V: TRBV4-1; DNA: TGCGCCAGCAGCCATAACAGGGGGACTCAGAACACTGAAGCTTTCTTT; CDR3: CASSHNRGTQNTEAFF
D: NA; J: TRBJ2-3; size: NA; V: TRBV9; DNA: TGTGCCAGCAGCGTTAGCGGTAGCACAGATACGCAGTATTTT; CDR3: CASSVSGSTDTQYF
D: TRBD1; J: TRBJ2-1; size: NA; V: TRBV2; DNA: TGTGCCAGCAGCCGACAGGGGCTCTACAATGAGCAGTTCTTC; CDR3: CASSRQGLYNEQFF
D: TRBD1; J: TRBJ2-1; size: NA; V: TRBV10-3; DNA: TGTGCCATCAGTGGCACCGGGACAGGGGTAAATGGCGATGAGCAGTTCTTC; CDR3: CAISGTGTGVNGDEQFF
D: TRBD1; J: TRBJ2-7; size: once; V: TRBV12-3/TRBV12-4; DNA: TGTGCCAGCAGTCTGGGACAGAACTACGAGCAGTACTTC; CDR3: CASSLGQNYEQYF
D: NA; J: TRBJ2-1; size: NA; V: TRBV19; DNA: TGTGCCAGTAGTATGGGGGGAAACTCCTACAATGAGCAGTTCTTC; CDR3: CASSMGGNSYNEQFF
D: NA; J: TRBJ1-3; size: NA; V: TRBV5-5; DNA: TGTGCCAGCAGCTTGGGGCGGGAAGGAAACACCATATATTTT; CDR3: CASSLGREGNTIYF
D: NA; J: TRBJ2-7; size: NA; V: TRBV5-1; DNA: TGCGCCAGCAGCTTCGACCCATCAGGTGGCGAGCAGTACTTC; CDR3: CASSFDPSGGEQYF
D: TRBD1; J: TRBJ2-3; size: once; V: TRBV14; DNA: TGTGCCAGCAGCCGGGACAGTCGTCTGGGTACGCAGTATTTT; CDR3: CASSRDSRLGTQYF
D: TRBD1; J: TRBJ2-7; size: once; V: TRBV2; DNA: TGTGCCAGCGCAGACAGGGGTTCCTACGAGCAGTACTTC; CDR3: CASADRGSYEQYF
D: TRBD1; J: TRBJ1-1; size: NA; V: TRBV5-6; DNA: TGTGCCAGCAGCTTACAGGGGAGCACTGAAGCTTTCTTT; CDR3: CASSLQGSTEAFF
D: NA; J: TRBJ1-1; size: NA; V: TRBV7-9; DNA: TGTGCCAGCAGCTCCCGACAGACTGTGGCTGAAGCTTTCTTT; CDR3: CASSSRQTVAEAFF
D: TRBD1; J: TRBJ1-4; size: NA; V: TRBV5-1; DNA: TGCGCCAGCAGCTTGGAAGGACAGGTCAATGAAAAACTGTTTTTT; CDR3: CASSLEGQVNEKLFF
D: TRBD2; J: TRBJ2-1; size: NA; V: TRBV6-4; DNA: TGTGCCAGCAGTGTAGAAGCGGGGGCGTACAATGAGCAGTTCTTC; CDR3: CASSVEAGAYNEQFF
D: TRBD2; J: TRBJ2-1; size: once; V: TRBV6-4; DNA: TGTGCCAGCAGAAACTCCCCGGGGGGGCTGGCTGAGCAGTTCTTC; CDR3: CASRNSPGGLAEQFF
D: NA; J: TRBJ1-2; size: NA; V: TRBV9; DNA: TGTGCCAGCACCTCCCCACCGGGAATTGGCTACACCTTC; CDR3: CASTSPPGIGYTF
D: NA; J: TRBJ1-5; size: NA; V: TRBV6-5; DNA: TGTGCCAGTGCCGGACACCTCAATCAGCCCCAGCATTTT; CDR3: CASAGHLNQPQHF
D: TRBD2; J: TRBJ2-5; size: NA; V: TRBV6-5; DNA: TGTGCCAGCACCCATAGCGGGGCAGAGACCCAGTACTTC; CDR3: CASTHSGAETQYF
D: NA; J: TRBJ2-7; size: NA; V: TRBV20-1; DNA: TGCAGTGCTAGTCGGGGGGCTGAACCCTACGAGCAGTACTTC; CDR3: CSASRGAEPYEQYF
D: NA; J: TRBJ1-1; size: NA; V: TRBV7-3; DNA: TGTGCCAGCAGCTTCCGACGGGGGACTGAAGCTTTCTTT; CDR3: CASSFRRGTEAFF